One and the same sample provided the 32 T cell receptor beta chains below, sequenced in a study of T cells in Graves' hyperthyroidism and ophthalmopathy. TCR beta CDR3 region amplification was performed from RNA transcripts. With the HTBI primer set, the TCR CDR3 went through a first round of RT-PCR. MiXCR was run by TCRdb on the multiplex PCR reads, yielding one entry per CDR3 protein. The sample yields approximately 400,000 distinct CDR3 sequences, 11% to 15% seen once. Input material: blood. The receptor source for this set is a middle-aged man with Graves' ophthalmopathy.

With regard to this clonotype: The limits of the CDR3 on the DNA are not certain, so only TCRdb's listed CDR3 is given. V gene TRBV11-2 combines with J gene TRBJ1-5. The CDR3 has 24 residues if both end residues are counted. Looked up from germline, CDR1 is SGHAT and CDR2 is FQNNGV. CDR3 in amino acids: CASSPTPPGSYEQYFGPGNQPQHF.

The chain joins TRBV27 to TRBJ2-7; perhaps TRBD2 as D (6 bases). Between the trimmed V and J ends, which lost 4 bases and 2 bases, there was a span of 9 bases. Looked up from germline, CDR1 is MNHEY and CDR2 is SMNVEV (reference sequence). The CDR3 covers 13 residues. The CDR3 bases are TGTGCCAGCAGTTGGGGGGACCCCTACGAGCAGTACTTC. It yields the protein CASSWGDPYEQYF.

This clonotype was picked up many times. The chain carries TRBV30 and TRBJ2-7; weak D call: TRBD2 (6 bases). The length of the CDR3 is 12 residues. CDR1 is GTSNPN and CDR2 is SVGIG in the germline V gene (reference sequence). Between the trimmed V and J ends, which lost 4 bases and 3 bases, there was a span of 10 bases. The CDR3 spells CAWTGRNYEQYF. In DNA form, the CDR3 reads TGTGCCTGGACGGGGAGGAACTACGAGCAGTACTTC.

This clonotype has ten or more counts. The chain combines TRBV18 with TRBJ1-4, with D possibly matching TRBD1 (6 bases). V was cut by 3 bases and J by 7 bases, with 12 bases left in between. This CDR3 region has 14 residues. The germline V gene has CDR1 KGHSH and CDR2 LQKENI. The CDR3 here is CASSPNRVSEKLFF. The CDR3 DNA follows: TGTGCCAGCTCACCCAACAGGGTGAGTGAAAAACTGTTTTTT. The variable domain in full, completed from reference TRBV18 and TRBJ1-4, reads NAGVMQNPRHLVRRRGQEARLRCSPMKGHSHVYWYRQLPEEGLKFMVYLQKENIIDESGMPKERFSAEFPKEGPSILRIQQVVRGDSAAYFCASSPNRVSEKLFFGSGTQLSVL.

There are many counts of this clonotype. This chain connects TRBV12-3 or TRBV12-4 to TRBJ1-2; D uncertain. Trimming shortened V by 3 bases and J by 0 bases, and 11 bases separated the two germline ends. The CDR3 consists of 15 residues. This chain's CDR3 is CASSFLGSSNYGYTF. The CDR3 DNA reads as TGTGCCAGCAGTTTCTTAGGGTCTTCTAACTATGGCTACACCTTC.

This clonotype was counted many times. V and J are TRBV6-1 and TRBJ1-1; 12 bases match TRBD1. V lost 6 bases, J lost 1 base, and 3 bases stayed unmatched. The CDR3 totals 15 residues. The germline V gene encodes CDR1 MNHNS and CDR2 SASEGT. This chain's CDR3 is CASRGQGAPNTEAFF. The CDR3 DNA reads as TGTGCCAGCAGGGGACAGGGGGCCCCGAACACTGAAGCTTTCTTT.

Note on this clonotype: A much larger clonotype is one base distant, so this may be a read error. V is TRBV6-4 and J is TRBJ2-3, with a weak D call TRBD1 (5 bases). This CDR3 comprises 13 residues. Germline CDR1 and CDR2: MRHNA and SNTAGT. V dropped 6 bases and J dropped 1 base, with 8 bases sitting between them. The CDR3 DNA follows: TGTGCCAGCAGCAGGGAACGCACAGATACGCAGTATTTT. It encodes CASSRERTDTQYF.

Ten or more counts support this clonotype. The chain links TRBV28 to TRBJ1-2; 10 bases map to TRBD1. The germline CDR1 and CDR2 sequences are MDHEN and SYDVKM. The CDR3 length is 15 residues. Trimming at V came to 3 bases and at J to 4 bases, leaving 5 bases not matched to a gene. The CDR3 DNA follows: TGTGCCAGCAGTTTCTTGGACAGGGGGGGCTATGGCTACACCTTC. Amino acid sequence: CASSFLDRGGYGYTF.

Note on this clonotype: This clone may be a read error of a much larger clone one base away. J is TRBJ2-1 and V is TRBV20-1; a possible D gene is TRBD2 (5 bases). Germline CDR1 DFQATT, CDR2 SNEGSKA (reference sequence). This CDR3 has 11 residues. V was trimmed by 3 bases and J by 12 bases, leaving 12 bases between them. The DNA for the CDR3 is TGCAGTGCTAGTCAATGGGGAGTGCAGTTCTTC. Its protein is CSASQWGVQFF.

This clonotype occurred many times. The V and J genes are TRBV3-1 and TRBJ1-5; D uncertain. V lost 3 bases and J 5 bases, leaving 11 bases between the germline ends. There are 14 residues in the CDR3. CDR1 is LGHDT, CDR2 YNNKEL, per germline (reference sequence). The CDR3 DNA is TGTGCCAGCAGCCAGGCTCGGGATTATCAGCCCCAGCATTTT. Translating gives CASSQARDYQPQHF.

At least ten counts were recorded for this clonotype. V and J are TRBV27 and TRBJ2-1; unclear D gene. The CDR3 is made up of 17 amino acids. The V end was cut by 3 bases, the J end by 3 bases, with 18 bases between. Germline values: CDR1 MNHEY, CDR2 SMNVEV (reference sequence). The CDR3 DNA sequence: TGTGCCAGCAGTTTGGGTAGATCCTCTGCCGTCTACAATGAGCAGTTCTTC. The encoded protein is CASSLGRSSAVYNEQFF.

This sequence joins TRBV28 and TRBJ2-7, with no clear D. CDR1 MDHEN and CDR2 SYDVKM come from the germline V gene. The CDR3 spans 15 residues. V was pared by 6 bases and J by 0 bases, with 15 bases between. The CDR3 nucleotides are TGTGCCAGCAGCCCCATACACCTGAGCTCCTACGAGCAGTACTTC. Its protein product is CASSPIHLSSYEQYF.

Many counts were recorded for this clonotype. V gene TRBV3-1 combines with J gene TRBJ2-7; TRBD2 agrees at 7 bases. This CDR3 comprises 15 residues. CDR1 is LGHDT, CDR2 YNNKEL, per germline (reference sequence). V gave up 1 base and J gave up 6 bases; unmatched junction bases: 9. The CDR3 nucleotides read TGTGCCAGCAGCCAAGGACTAGCCGGTGTTGTCGAGCAGTACTTC. It yields the protein CASSQGLAGVVEQYF.

As regards this clonotype: A much larger clone differs by one base, so this may be a read error. The V gene is TRBV11-2, the J gene TRBJ2-2; 9 nucleotides agree with TRBD1. Germline CDR1 and CDR2: SGHAT and FQNNGV. This CDR3 spans 18 amino acids. Unmatched junction bases numbered 9, after V lost 0 bases and J lost 4 bases. CDR3: CASSLDVGQGGGTGELFF. In DNA form, the CDR3 reads TGTGCCAGCAGCTTAGATGTGGGACAGGGAGGGGGCACCGGGGAGCTGTTTTTT.

The chain recombines TRBV6-2 or TRBV6-3 with TRBJ2-6; possibly TRBD2 for D (5 bases). With 5 bases removed from V and 2 bases from J, the gap between germline ends came to 16 bases. There are 17 residues in the CDR3. Germline CDR1 and CDR2: MNHEY and SVGEGT. CDR3 nucleotides: TGTGCCAGCAGTGGACTTACCCGAGTCCCTGGGGCCAACGTCCTGACTTTC. Its translation is CASSGLTRVPGANVLTF.

This clonotype was seen many times. V is TRBV7-9 and J is TRBJ1-3; possible D gene TRBD1, 5 bases. In germline, CDR1 is SEHNR, CDR2 FQNEAQ (reference sequence). The CDR3 spans 17 residues. Trimming pared 5 bases from V and 0 bases from J, leaving 17 bases between. The DNA of the CDR3 is TGTGCCAGCAGCCCTTTCGGGGCAGGCATCTCTGGAAACACCATATATTTT. This gives the protein CASSPFGAGISGNTIYF.

This clonotype was detected ten times or more. The genes are TRBV2 and TRBJ2-5; 7 positions agree with TRBD2. The germline CDR1 and CDR2 sequences are SNHLY and FYNNEI. V dropped 8 bases and J dropped 8; count of bases not matched to a gene: 8. This CDR3 has 12 amino acids. CDR3 nucleotides: TGTGCCAGCCTACTAGCGCCAAATACCCAGTACTTC. Protein sequence: CASLLAPNTQYF.

This sequence joins TRBV10-3 and TRBJ2-7; tentative D call: TRBD1 (6 bases). Germline assignment: CDR1 ENHRY and CDR2 SYGVKD. Trimming shortened V by 2 bases and J by 1 base, and 9 bases separated the two germline ends. The CDR3 runs 14 residues. The CDR3 spells CAISEGQLSYEQYF. In nucleotides, the CDR3 is TGTGCCATCAGTGAGGGACAGCTATCCTACGAGCAGTACTTC.

This sequence joins TRBV6-1 and TRBJ2-3; 9 bases are shared with TRBD1. Germline CDR1 MNHNS, CDR2 SASEGT. CDR3 size: 15 residues. Trimming at V came to 3 bases and at J to 2 bases, leaving 3 bases not matched to a gene. CDR3 bases: TGTGCCAGCAGTGAGACAGGGGGAATCACAGATACGCAGTATTTT. This encodes CASSETGGITDTQYF.

This clonotype was counted at least ten times. The rearrangement links TRBV5-1 to TRBJ1-5; TRBD1 matches at 7 bases. V was clipped by 4 bases and J by 6 bases; unmatched bases: 7. The germline CDR1 and CDR2 sequences are SGHRS and YFSETQ. This CDR3 comprises 14 residues. CDR3 nucleotide sequence: TGCGCCAGCAGCCCAACAGGGGTCGGTCAGCCCCAGCATTTT. This translates into CASSPTGVGQPQHF.

The chain employs TRBV7-9 and TRBJ2-5; TRBD1 aligns across 8 bases. After removal of 8 bases from V and 4 bases from J, the junction contained 15 bases not matched to a gene. CDR1 SEHNR and CDR2 FQNEAQ come from the germline V gene (reference sequence). CDR3 size: 16 residues. Here the CDR3 reads CASGHPPGGEGETQYF. The CDR3 coding sequence is TGTGCCAGCGGCCATCCACCAGGGGGCGAGGGAGAGACCCAGTACTTC.

This clonotype was counted many times. The CDR3 DNA is TGTGCCAGCAGCTTAGATCCTGGGCTAGCGGGAGATCGCTACGAGCAGTACTTC. Its protein is CASSLDPGLAGDRYEQYF. This rearrangement joins TRBV11-3 to TRBJ2-7, with 10 bases fitting TRBD2. Germline V lookup: CDR1 SGHNT, CDR2 YENEEA. The CDR3 length is 18 residues. V dropped 0 bases and J dropped 3; count of bases not matched to a gene: 11.

This clonotype has a count of ten or more. The J gene is TRBJ2-3, the V gene TRBV27; possibly TRBD2 for D (5 bases). Germline V gene data show CDR1 as MNHEY and CDR2 as SMNVEV (reference sequence). Deletions cut 5 bases from V and 2 bases from J, with 11 bases between. The CDR3 covers 14 residues. CDR3: CASSLGKYTDTQYF. The CDR3 DNA reads TGTGCCAGCAGTCTCGGGAAGTACACAGATACGCAGTATTTT.

This clonotype has a handful of counts. The chain combines TRBV5-1 with TRBJ1-2; TRBD1 might be the D (6 bases). The CDR3 loop spans 15 amino acids. Germline V lookup: CDR1 SGHRS, CDR2 YFSETQ. V shed 0 bases and J shed 4 bases, with 13 bases lying between them. CDR3 nucleotides: TGCGCCAGCAGCTTGGGGGCAGGGGACTCCTATGGCTACACCTTC. It is translated as CASSLGAGDSYGYTF.

Many counts were recorded for this clonotype. The CDR3 DNA sequence: TGTGCCAGCAGTTTCCGGACAGCCCAAGAGACCCAGTACTTC. Translated: CASSFRTAQETQYF. V gene TRBV12-3 or TRBV12-4 combines with J gene TRBJ2-5, with a possible D match to TRBD1 (6 bases). The length of the CDR3 is 14 residues. Trimming stripped 3 bases from V and 1 base from J, with 9 bases between.

The V gene is TRBV25-1, the J gene TRBJ2-7; TRBD1 matches at 7 bases. J lost 6 bases, V lost 1 base, and 6 bases had no gene match. The length of the CDR3 is 14 residues. CDR1 and CDR2 (germline): MGHDK, SYGVNS. The CDR3 nucleotides read TGTGCCAGCAGTGAATTGAAAGGGGGCGCCGAGCAGTACTTC. It translates to CASSELKGGAEQYF.

This clonotype has only a few counts. The V call is TRBV6-1, the J call TRBJ2-7; 12 nucleotides agree with TRBD2. CDR1 and CDR2 from the germline V gene are MNHNS and SASEGT. With V trimmed by 6 bases and J by 4 bases, 7 bases remained unmatched. This CDR3 is 15 amino acids long. DNA for the CDR3: TGTGCCAGCAGCGGACTAGCGGGATGGGGGTACGAGCAGTACTTC. This translates into CASSGLAGWGYEQYF.

The sample holds many counts of this clonotype. The chain recombines TRBV7-2 with TRBJ1-1; perhaps TRBD1 as D (6 bases). The CDR3 runs to 15 residues. V was clipped by 6 bases and J by 5 bases, with 19 bases between them. Germline V gene lookup returns CDR1 SGHTA and CDR2 FQGNSA. In DNA, the CDR3 is TGTGCCAGCAGTGATAATGAGGGGGTGTTGACTGAAGCTTTCTTT. Protein: CASSDNEGVLTEAFF.

This clonotype was detected ten times or more. The chain recombines TRBV20-1 with TRBJ2-7; D tentatively reads TRBD1 or TRBD2 (9 bases each). The CDR3 covers 15 residues. Germline-derived CDR1 and CDR2 are DFQATT and SNEGSKA (reference sequence). Trimming shortened V by 6 bases and J by 3 bases, and 21 bases separated the two germline ends. CDR3: CSAQAGGTGFYEQYF. In DNA form, the CDR3 reads TGCAGTGCCCAGGCGGGAGGGACAGGGTTCTACGAGCAGTACTTC.

This clonotype appeared many times. This chain joins TRBV6-2 or TRBV6-3 and TRBJ1-5; 8 bases are shared with TRBD1. CDR3 length: 15 amino acids. Trimming cost V 5 bases and J 3 bases; bases outside gene matches: 6. Germline-derived CDR1 and CDR2 are MNHEY and SVGEGT. The CDR3 here is CASSKKTGANQPQHF. DNA for the CDR3: TGTGCCAGCAGTAAAAAGACAGGGGCCAATCAGCCCCAGCATTTT.

This clonotype was recorded many times. V usage is TRBV11-3 and J usage is TRBJ2-1, with 8 bases aligning to TRBD1. The V gene's germline CDR1 is SGHNT and CDR2 YENEEA. This CDR3 is built from 16 residues. J lost 3 bases, V lost 0 bases, and 4 bases had no gene match. The CDR3 DNA reads as TGTGCCAGCAGCTTAGAACAGGGGGTAAGCTACAATGAGCAGTTCTTC. Translating it yields CASSLEQGVSYNEQFF. Supplemented by reference TRBV11-3 and TRBJ2-1, the full variable domain reads EAGVVQSPRYKIIEKKQPVAFWCNPISGHNTLYWYLQNLGQGPELLIRYENEEAVDDSQLPKDRFSAERLKGVDSTLKIQPAELGDSAVYLCASSLEQGVSYNEQFFGPGTRLTVL.

V usage is TRBV2 and J usage is TRBJ1-2; the D is unclear. CDR1 is SNHLY and CDR2 is FYNNEI in the germline V gene. The CDR3 consists of 14 residues. The V gene lost 6 bases and the J gene lost 2 bases, with 13 bases spanning the gap. The CDR3 protein is CASRHRSGNYGYTF. Written as DNA, the CDR3 is TGTGCCAGCAGACATAGGTCGGGAAACTATGGCTACACCTTC.